This TCR beta chain was sequenced for a study of graft-versus-host responses after intestinal transplantation. Across the whole study: Anti-thymocyte globulin induction was given to all recipients, followed by tacrolimus and steroids for two to four years. Study-level findings and limits: Peak circulating GvH clone levels were associated with early post-transplant HvG declines. Individuals carrying graft-donor T cell macrochimerism showed high graft-versus-host to host-versus-graft clonal ratios in allografts. Analysis identified GvH clones in recipient marrow, with some appearing first in ileum or blood.

V lost 3 bases, J lost 2 bases, and 4 bases stayed unmatched. The germline V gene has CDR1 SGHRS and CDR2 YFSETQ. The CDR3 has 16 residues. About this clone: Its antigen is undetermined.

Generated by immunoSEQ multiplex PCR, the TCRdb table keeps only in-frame clones and is missing some. The data contain 35,000 to 45,000 clones, 75% to 95% of them seen just once; the ten biggest clones take up 4.4%. This TCR was recovered from a human patient who received an intestinal transplant, so some T cells may come from the graft donor. The sequencing here drew on PBMCs, taken 524 days after transplant. The rearrangement joins TRBV5-1 to TRBJ1-6; the match to TRBD1 covers 8 bases. The CDR3 sequence: CASSSGGRTYNSPLHF. CDR3 sequence (DNA): TGCGCCAGCAGCTCAGGGGGCAGGACCTATAATTCACCCCTCCACTTT. The variable domain in full, completed from reference TRBV5-1 and TRBJ1-6, reads KAGVTQTPRYLIKTRGQQVTLSCSPISGHRSVSWYQQTPGQGLQFLFEYFSETQRNKGNFPGRFSGRQFSNSRSEMNVSTLELGDSALYLCASSSGGRTYNSPLHFGNGTRLTVT.